This TCR beta chain was identified during a study of T cell responses to AZD1222 COVID-19 vaccine. Findings of the study overall: CD4 TCRs covered the whole spike, strongest at regions 160-218 and 743-854. Clonal diversity was possibly underestimated, and white British individuals and females predominated among donors. As reported, nearly half of all spike-specific TCRs target variant regions that are unmutated.

A note on this clone: Its matching antigen is unknown.

Method: immunoSEQ multiplex PCR; TCRdb's copy keeps in-frame clones and lacks some. The top ten clones hold 21% of a sample with about 67,000 clones, roughly 84% of them seen once. The TCR was taken from an adult in good health. The source material was peripheral blood, sampled on day 0 of AZD1222 vaccination.

The CDR3 bases are TGTGCCAGCAGCCAAGGTTGGGGTTCCGGCTCTGGGGCCAACGTCCTGACTTTC. Translation: CASSQGWGSGSGANVLTF. The chain has TRBV3-1 (or the pseudogene TRBV3-2) and TRBJ2-6; D gene unclear. The CDR3 is made up of 18 amino acids. Trimming removed 1 base at V and 0 bases at J, with 13 bases between. Germline assignment: CDR1 LGHDT and CDR2 YNNKEL (reference sequence).